Listed here is a single T cell receptor (beta chain). Its antigen is undetermined. These data come from a study of cytotoxic CD8 clonotypes in ibrutinib-treated CLL. Depths of 1 in 200,000 to 1 in 1 million T cells were the sequencing target. Assay used: immunoSEQ multiplex PCR; TCRdb lists only in-frame clones, some missing. Among some 200,000 clones listed, roughly 79% were seen once. CDR1 and CDR2 from the germline V gene are ENHRY and SYGVKD. The CDR3 runs to 12 residues. V was shortened by 4 bases and J by 7 bases, with 8 bases between the two germline ends. Notes on the study in general: Clonality was higher at ibrutinib response and returned toward baseline at progression.

The receptor was isolated from a human donor with chronic lymphocytic leukemia. The starting material was PBMCs, obtained after 12 months of ibrutinib treatment. This rearrangement joins TRBV10-3 to TRBJ2-1; D is unclear. This chain's CDR3 is CAISVTENEQFF. The CDR3 DNA sequence: TGTGCCATCAGTGTTACGGAGAATGAGCAGTTCTTC.